These 16 T cell receptor beta chains were all obtained from the same sample, sequenced in a study of T cell clonotyping in hematopoietic cell transplantation (dated by TCRdb to the early 2020s). Receptor libraries were prepared by the immunoSEQ multiplex PCR assay. TCRdb obtained this table from immuneACCESS and retained in-frame rearrangements with V and J assigned. These tables miss some clones; where compared with another copy, unresolved V genes account for less than half of the shortfall, and the remainder is unexplained. The sample profile shows about 5,600 clones; around 70% of them were found once. Of the sample, under 30% falls within the top ten clones. Per the publication, the time point label means: 180 days after allo-HCT. Material: PBMCs, obtained 180 days after allogeneic stem cell transplant. These TCRs come from a male patient between 45 and 59 years old who had an allogeneic stem cell transplant from an unrelated donor, so the T cells may come from the graft donor. Some clones in this sample may be carry-over from other donors' samples.

This chain joins TRBV5-6 and TRBJ2-7; 9 bases map to TRBD2. The trim removed 0 bases at V and 5 bases at J, leaving 12 bases unmatched. CDR1 and CDR2 from the germline V gene are SGHDT and YYEEEE. The CDR3 runs to 17 residues. The CDR3 spells CASSLAGLAGPRNEQYF. DNA of the CDR3: TGTGCCAGCAGCTTGGCCGGGCTAGCGGGGCCCCGGAACGAGCAGTACTTC. The full variable domain, rest sourced from reference TRBV5-6 and TRBJ2-7, is DAGVTQSPTHLIKTRGQQVTLRCSPKSGHDTVSWYQQALGQGPQFIFQYYEEEERQRGNFPDRFSGHQFPNYSSELNVNALLLGDSALYLCASSLAGLAGPRNEQYFGPGTRLTVT.

The genes are TRBV7-2 and TRBJ2-2; no reliable D call. Germline V gives CDR1 SGHTA, CDR2 FQGNSA. V was clipped by 5 bases and J by 7 bases, with 14 bases between them. The CDR3 spans 14 residues. CDR3 amino acids: CASSPSSVGGELFF. The DNA for the CDR3 is TGTGCCAGCAGCCCGTCGAGTGTCGGCGGGGAGCTGTTTTTT.

The V gene is TRBV29-1, the J gene TRBJ1-2, with 7 bases matching TRBD1. This CDR3 region has 13 residues. The germline V gene has CDR1 SQVTM and CDR2 ANQGSEA. V shed 7 bases, J shed 3 bases, and the junction held 8 bases outside the gene matches. The CDR3 region is CSAETGQDYGYTF. CDR3 bases: TGCAGCGCTGAGACAGGGCAGGACTATGGCTACACCTTC. Supplemented by reference TRBV29-1 and TRBJ1-2, the full variable domain reads SAVISQKPSRDICQRGTSLTIQCQVDSQVTMMFWYRQQPGQSLTLIATANQGSEATYESGFVIDKFPISRPNLTFSTLTVSNMSPEDSSIYLCSAETGQDYGYTFGSGTRLTVV.

The chain is built from TRBV9 and TRBJ2-5; tentatively, D is TRBD2 (5 bases). Germline assignment: CDR1 SGDLS and CDR2 YYNGEE. The CDR3 loop spans 14 amino acids. V lost 0 bases to trimming and J lost 5 bases, with 11 bases between them. The CDR3 loop is CASSVGLPGETQYF. CDR3 nucleotide sequence: TGTGCCAGCAGCGTAGGACTACCCGGGGAGACCCAGTACTTC. The full variable domain, in which reference TRBV9 and TRBJ2-5 provide the parts outside the CDR3, is DSGVTQTPKHLITATGQRVTLRCSPRSGDLSVYWYQQSLDQGLQFLIQYYNGEERAKGNILERFSAQQFPDLHSELNLSSLELGDSALYFCASSVGLPGETQYFGPGTRLLVL.

The V and J genes are TRBV30 and TRBJ1-1; no reliable D call. The ends were cut back, 4 bases at V and 0 bases at J, with 9 bases in the middle. Germline values: CDR1 GTSNPN, CDR2 SVGIG (reference sequence). The CDR3 has 13 residues. CDR3 bases: TGTGCCTGGAACGCCAGAATGAACACTGAAGCTTTCTTT. Protein product: CAWNARMNTEAFF.

This clone was counted between two and nine times. The chain couples TRBV14 to TRBJ1-1; D is unresolved. The germline V gene has CDR1 SGHDN and CDR2 FVKESK. The V end lost 3 bases, the J end lost 2 bases, and 10 bases lay between the germline ends. The CDR3 is 14 residues long. CDR3 sequence reads: CASSQLSQNTEAFF. The CDR3 DNA reads as TGTGCCAGCAGCCAGCTAAGCCAAAACACTGAAGCTTTCTTT.

V is TRBV19 and J is TRBJ2-3, with 8 bases identical to TRBD1. Germline V lookup: CDR1 LNHDA, CDR2 SQIVND (reference sequence). V shed 8 bases and J 2 bases; nucleotides not matched to a gene: 9. This CDR3 has 15 amino acids. The CDR3 DNA reads TGTGCCAGTTCTGCCCGGGACAGGAACACAGATACGCAGTATTTT. Translated: CASSARDRNTDTQYF.

This chain joins TRBV6-5 and TRBJ2-7; the D gene is possibly TRBD2 (5 bases). The CDR3 loop spans 14 amino acids. The germline CDR1 and CDR2 sequences are MNHEY and SVGAGI. V lost 4 bases, J lost 3 bases, and 13 bases lay in between. The CDR3 DNA is TGTGCCAGCAGTTGGGAGATGGGGAACTACGAGCAGTACTTC. Its protein is CASSWEMGNYEQYF.

This clone was picked up one time. The chain is built from TRBV7-9 and TRBJ1-2; D is unclear. Germline CDR1 SEHNR, CDR2 FQNEAQ (reference sequence). The CDR3 length is 13 residues. Trimming removed 6 bases at V and 7 bases at J, with 15 bases between. The DNA for the CDR3 is TGTGCCAGCAGGGTGGAGTCGACATCTGGCTACACCTTC. This codes for CASRVESTSGYTF.

The J gene is TRBJ2-1, the V gene TRBV6-5, with D maybe TRBD1 (5 bases). Trimming cost V 1 base and J 4 bases, with 14 bases left between them. Germline-derived CDR1 and CDR2 are MNHEY and SVGAGI. The CDR3 loop spans 16 amino acids. The CDR3 is CASSYYPRTLYNEQFF. In DNA form, the CDR3 reads TGTGCCAGCAGTTACTACCCCCGGACATTGTACAATGAGCAGTTCTTC.

The chain uses TRBV4-1 and TRBJ2-7; D gene unclear. Germline CDR1 and CDR2: MGHRA and YSYEKL. The CDR3 contains 13 residues. The germline V and J ends were trimmed by 1 base and 4 bases, with 8 bases remaining between them. The CDR3 coding sequence is TGCGCCAGCAGCCAAGGTGGGGATTACGAGCAGTACTTC. This gives the protein CASSQGGDYEQYF.

The chain uses TRBV14 and TRBJ2-7; D possibly corresponds to TRBD2 (5 bases). The germline CDR1 and CDR2 sequences are SGHDN and FVKESK. The germline V and J ends were trimmed by 4 bases and 3 bases, with 10 bases remaining between them. The CDR3 runs to 13 residues. DNA of the CDR3: TGTGCCAGCAGCCCGGGGTTCTTCTACGAGCAGTACTTC. As protein: CASSPGFFYEQYF.

V is TRBV7-2 and J is TRBJ2-7; 8 nucleotides line up with TRBD2. The germline CDR1 and CDR2 sequences are SGHTA and FQGNSA. The CDR3 covers 16 residues. The V and J ends lost 2 bases and 0 bases, in that order; junction bases with no gene match: 6. DNA of the CDR3: TGTGCCAGCAGCTTAAGGGCGGGAGGAGGCTCCTACGAGCAGTACTTC. Encoded protein: CASSLRAGGGSYEQYF.

This clone showed up just once. CDR3 in DNA: TGTGCCAGCAGTCGCGGGACTGGGGCCAACGTCCTGACTTTC. Residues: CASSRGTGANVLTF. The rearrangement links TRBV6-6 to TRBJ2-6; D may be TRBD2 (6 bases). Per the germline V gene, CDR1 is MNHNY and CDR2 is SVGAGI (reference sequence). The V end lost 5 bases, the J end lost 2 bases, and 7 bases lay between the germline ends. This CDR3 has 14 amino acids.

This clone has only one observation. The chain carries TRBV5-6 and TRBJ1-1, with D perhaps matching TRBD1 (6 bases). Germline CDR1 is SGHDT and CDR2 is YYEEEE. The CDR3 length is 11 residues. V was cut by 4 bases and J by 7 bases, with 8 bases left in between. CDR3 region: CASSETGEAFF. CDR3 in DNA: TGTGCCAGCAGCGAGACAGGTGAAGCTTTCTTT.

This chain connects TRBV30 to TRBJ1-3; D is unclear. Germline assignment: CDR1 GTSNPN and CDR2 SVGIG (reference sequence). The CDR3 length is 11 residues. V lost 3 bases to trimming and J lost 7 bases, with 7 bases between them. In DNA, the CDR3 is TGTGCCTGGAGCGAGAGGAACACCATATATTTT. This codes for CAWSERNTIYF. The full variable domain, in which reference TRBV30 and TRBJ1-3 provide the parts outside the CDR3, is SQTIHQWPATLVQPVGSPLSLECTVEGTSNPNLYWYRQAAGRGLQLLFYSVGIGQISSEVPQNLSASRPQDRQFILSSKKLLLSDSGFYLCAWSERNTIYFGEGSWLTVV.